Detailed here is one T cell receptor (beta chain). No antigen is known for it. The sample originates from a study of beta chain features in type 1 diabetes. Turning to the study itself: Similarity in age, gender and cell yields was seen between patients and healthy donors. Findings of the study overall: It was possible that PCR favored shorter templates, equally so in patients and controls. No resolution was reached here on whether HLA type influences TCRB rearrangement. Patients with Type 1 diabetes showed moderately but significantly shorter TCRB CDR3s in all four CD4+ subsets.

The length of the CDR3 is 17 residues. V lost 3 bases and J lost 0; bases outside the gene matches: 7. Germline CDR1 and CDR2: MDHEN and SYDVKM. All of the isolated RNA was reverse transcribed, so expressed TCRB transcripts were sequenced. Data came from immunoSEQ multiplex PCR; TCRdb stores just in-frame clones and leaves some out. The sample records just over 150,000 clones, over 8.5% being singletons. Sequencing was done on a sample of central memory CD4+ T cells from blood. The chain is built from TRBV28 and TRBJ2-3; the match to TRBD2 covers 9 bases. This sequence was found in a man younger than 30 in good health. The CDR3 reads CASSFWASGESTDTQYF. In DNA, the CDR3 is TGTGCCAGCAGTTTTTGGGCTAGCGGGGAAAGCACAGATACGCAGTATTTT. Full variable domain (remainder filled in from reference TRBV28 and TRBJ2-3): DVKVTQSSRYLVKRTGEKVFLECVQDMDHENMFWYRQDPGLGLRLIYFSYDVKMKEKGDIPEGYSVSREKKERFSLILESASTNQTSMYLCASSFWASGESTDTQYFGPGTRLTVL.